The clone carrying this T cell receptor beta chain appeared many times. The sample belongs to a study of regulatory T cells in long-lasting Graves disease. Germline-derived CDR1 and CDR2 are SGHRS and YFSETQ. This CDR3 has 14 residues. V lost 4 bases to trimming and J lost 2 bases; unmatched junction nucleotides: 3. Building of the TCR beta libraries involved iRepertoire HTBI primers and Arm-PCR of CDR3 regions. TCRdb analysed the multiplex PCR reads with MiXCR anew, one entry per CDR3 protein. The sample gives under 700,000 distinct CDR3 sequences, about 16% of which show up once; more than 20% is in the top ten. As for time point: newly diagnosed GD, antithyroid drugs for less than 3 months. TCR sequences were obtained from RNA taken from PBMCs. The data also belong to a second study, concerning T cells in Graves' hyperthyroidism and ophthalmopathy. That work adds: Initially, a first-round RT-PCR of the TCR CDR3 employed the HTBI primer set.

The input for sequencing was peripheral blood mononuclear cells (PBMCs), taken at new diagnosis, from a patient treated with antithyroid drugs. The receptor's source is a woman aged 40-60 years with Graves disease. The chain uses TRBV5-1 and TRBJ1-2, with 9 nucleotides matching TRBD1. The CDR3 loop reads CASSDDRGNYGYTF. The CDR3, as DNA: TGCGCCAGCAGCGATGACAGGGGGAACTATGGCTACACCTTC. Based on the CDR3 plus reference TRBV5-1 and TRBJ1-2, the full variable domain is KAGVTQTPRYLIKTRGQQVTLSCSPISGHRSVSWYQQTPGQGLQFLFEYFSETQRNKGNFPGRFSGRQFSNSRSEMNVSTLELGDSALYLCASSDDRGNYGYTFGSGTRLTVV.